This T cell receptor (beta chain) is from a study of blood T cell repertoires in COVID-19. The method was immunoSEQ multiplex PCR; TCRdb's version includes in-frame clones alone and lacks a portion of them. Among a few hundred thousand clones listed, approximately 89% were seen once. The V and J ends lost 6 bases and 6 bases respectively, with 11 bases between them. This CDR3 is 13 amino acids long. The germline V gene has CDR1 LGHDT and CDR2 YNNKEL (reference sequence). Sequenced: PBMCs or T cells enriched from blood (not recorded which). V and J are TRBV3-1 (or the pseudogene TRBV3-2) and TRBJ1-4; D is unresolved. This clonotype was obtained from a woman aged 45-65 years who had been exposed to COVID-19. The CDR3 region has the DNA TGTGCCAGCAGGGGAGGGAACGATGAAAAACTGTTTTTT. It specifies CASRGGNDEKLFF.